The 9 T cell receptor beta chains reported below all come from one sample, sequenced in a study of blood T cells in healthy people across ages (dated by TCRdb to between 2015 and 2017). Libraries were made using 5' RACE. The sequencing machine was an Illumina HiSeq 2500. A second PCR of roughly 7 to 11 cycles was run with a J-beta primer mix and a sample-barcoded 5' primer. Using fastp trimming at Q25 and MiXCR clonotype assembly, TCRdb reanalyzed the public sequencing data and kept in-frame beta chains. Records with the same CDR3 protein are collapsed into one entry carrying the most frequent genes and DNA. The sample table shows about 640,000 distinct CDR3 sequences, and about 30% are seen once. The top ten clonotypes cover 15% to 17% of the sample. Sequenced sample: blood. The receptors stem from an elderly woman in good health.

This clonotype was observed many times. The CDR3 DNA sequence: TGTGCCAGCAGCCAAGAACGGCAGTTCTATGGCTACACCTTC. Translation: CASSQERQFYGYTF. The chain uses TRBV3-1 and TRBJ1-2; D gene uncertain. V lost 0 bases to trimming and J lost 4 bases, with 9 bases between them. This CDR3 has 14 amino acids. Germline V gene sequence: CDR1 LGHDT, CDR2 YNNKEL (reference sequence). The whole variable domain, filled in from reference TRBV3-1 and TRBJ1-2, reads DTAVSQTPKYLVTQMGNDKSIKCEQNLGHDTMYWYKQDSKKFLKIMFSYNNKELIINETVPNRFSPKSPDKAHLNLHINSLELGDSAVYFCASSQERQFYGYTFGSGTRLTVV.

To note about this clonotype: Compared with germline, one end of the junction differs, possibly owing to a read error. The chain employs TRBV28 and TRBJ2-5, with 12 bases that match TRBD1. This CDR3 has 15 residues. Germline V lookup: CDR1 MDHEN, CDR2 SYDVKM. This CDR3 is CSSSSRDRGPETQYF. The CDR3 DNA sequence: TGTTCCAGCAGTTCCCGGGACAGGGGGCCGGAGACCCAGTACTTC. The full variable domain, with the rest looked up from reference TRBV28 and TRBJ2-5, is DVKVTQSSRYLVKRTGEKVFLECVQDMDHENMFWYRQDPGLGLRLIYFSYDVKMKEKGDIPEGYSVSREKKERFSLILESASTNQTSMYLCSSSSRDRGPETQYFGPGTRLLVL.

This clonotype was detected ten times or more. This sequence joins TRBV6-5 and TRBJ2-7, with D perhaps matching TRBD2 (6 bases). The germline gives CDR1 MNHEY, CDR2 SVGAGI. Deletions cut 6 bases from V and 6 bases from J, with 12 bases between. This CDR3 region has 12 residues. CDR3 residues: CASRRNGGEQYF. The DNA for the CDR3 is TGTGCCAGCAGAAGGAACGGGGGCGAGCAGTACTTC.

The genes are TRBV5-6 and TRBJ1-5; a possible D gene is TRBD1 (5 bases). V was cut by 7 bases and J by 5 bases, with 19 bases left in between. Germline V gene data show CDR1 as SGHDT and CDR2 as YYEEEE. The CDR3 totals 15 residues. This CDR3 is CASRKRGRSDQPQHF. The DNA of the CDR3 is TGTGCCAGCCGTAAGAGGGGCAGATCGGATCAGCCCCAGCATTTT. Variable domain in full (rest from reference TRBV5-6 and TRBJ1-5): DAGVTQSPTHLIKTRGQQVTLRCSPKSGHDTVSWYQQALGQGPQFIFQYYEEEERQRGNFPDRFSGHQFPNYSSELNVNALLLGDSALYLCASRKRGRSDQPQHFGDGTRLSIL.

The J gene is TRBJ2-1, the V gene TRBV20-1, with D perhaps TRBD1 or TRBD2 (7 bases each). CDR1 and CDR2 from the germline V gene are DFQATT and SNEGSKA (reference sequence). V lost 4 bases and J 6 bases, leaving 34 bases between the germline ends. This CDR3 has 20 amino acids. The CDR3 here is CSAKHPRGQRFGLDGNEQFF. The CDR3 DNA sequence: TGCAGTGCTAAACATCCGAGGGGACAGAGGTTCGGACTAGATGGCAATGAGCAGTTCTTC.

For this clonotype: A much larger clonotype is one base distant, so this may be a read error. The chain joins TRBV20-1 to TRBJ1-5, with 7 bases matching TRBD1. V trimming: 6 bases; J trimming: 3 bases; junction bases outside the gene matches: 5. The CDR3 covers 13 residues. Germline V gene lookup returns CDR1 DFQATT and CDR2 SNEGSKA (reference sequence). CDR3 in DNA: TGCAGTGCAGCGGGACAGAACAATCAGCCCCAGCATTTT. This translates into CSAAGQNNQPQHF.

Only a few counts were recorded for this clonotype. The genes are TRBV7-2 and TRBJ1-1, with D possibly being TRBD1 (5 bases). The CDR3 totals 16 residues. Germline-derived CDR1 and CDR2 are SGHTA and FQGNSA. The ends were cut back, 2 bases at V and 5 bases at J, with 18 bases in the middle. CDR3 bases: TGTGCCAGCAGCTTAAGACCAGGGACCGCGGGTACTGAAGCTTTCTTT. It codes for CASSLRPGTAGTEAFF.

Remarks on this clonotype: A clone one base away is much larger, so this may be a read error. The rearrangement joins TRBV29-1 to TRBJ2-1; 9 bases align to TRBD1. The better agreement between TRBJ2-7 and the DNA end casts doubt on the J call. The germline gives CDR1 SQVTM, CDR2 ANQGSEA. The CDR3 is 16 residues long. CDR3 DNA: TGCAGCGTGAGTCTCCCGCGACAGGGGGTAAGGAATGAGCAGTACTTC. It yields the protein CSVSLPRQGVRNEQYF.

This chain uses TRBV5-6 with TRBJ1-6, with 9 bases that match TRBD1. The germline V gene encodes CDR1 SGHDT and CDR2 YYEEEE. V lost 6 bases and J lost 10; bases outside the gene matches: 8. This CDR3 contains 14 residues. The DNA of the CDR3 is TGTGCCAGCAACCTACAGGGGGCAGGATCACCCCTCCACTTT. It specifies CASNLQGAGSPLHF.